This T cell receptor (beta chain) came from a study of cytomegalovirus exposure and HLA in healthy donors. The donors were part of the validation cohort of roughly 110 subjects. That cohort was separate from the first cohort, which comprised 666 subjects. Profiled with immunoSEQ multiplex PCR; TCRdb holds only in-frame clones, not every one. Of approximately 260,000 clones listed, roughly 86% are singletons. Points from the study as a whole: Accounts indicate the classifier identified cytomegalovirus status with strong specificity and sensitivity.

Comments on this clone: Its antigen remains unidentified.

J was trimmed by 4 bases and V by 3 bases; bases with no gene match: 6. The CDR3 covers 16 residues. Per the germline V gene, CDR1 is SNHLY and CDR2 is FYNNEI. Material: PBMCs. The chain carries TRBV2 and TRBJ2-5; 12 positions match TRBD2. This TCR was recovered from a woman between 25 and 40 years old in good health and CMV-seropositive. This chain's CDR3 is CASSDTSGRSPETQYF. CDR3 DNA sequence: TGTGCCAGCAGTGATACTAGCGGGAGGTCCCCAGAGACCCAGTACTTC. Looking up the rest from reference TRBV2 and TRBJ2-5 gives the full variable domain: EPEVTQTPSHQVTQMGQEVILRCVPISNHLYFYWYRQILGQKVEFLVSFYNNEISEKSEIFDDQFSVERPDGSNFTLKIRSTKLEDSAMYFCASSDTSGRSPETQYFGPGTRLLVL.